The rows below give T cell receptor beta chains drawn from one sample of a study of T cells in Graves' hyperthyroidism and ophthalmopathy. Each CDR3 protein gets one entry after TCRdb re-called the multiplex PCR reads with MiXCR. The table has about 710,000 distinct CDR3 sequences, less than 20% seen once. Sequenced sample: blood. Every receptor here comes from a man younger than 30 with Graves' hyperthyroidism. Each CDR3 is given with its conserved first and last residue. A D gene is named only where the DNA matches it firmly. Clone size appears in some rows only: once, few, many, or a class for an expanded clone.

d_gene: TRBD2; v_gene: TRBV28; abundance: many; j_gene: TRBJ2-5; CDR3nt: TGTGCCAGCAGACCGACTAGCGACGAGACCCAGTACTTC; CDR3aa: CASRPTSDETQYF
d_gene: .; v_gene: TRBV20-1; abundance: .; j_gene: TRBJ2-7; CDR3nt: TGCAGTGCTACCCGCGTAGGGGGAGCCTACGAGCAGTACTTC; CDR3aa: CSATRVGGAYEQYF
d_gene: .; v_gene: TRBV19; abundance: few; j_gene: TRBJ1-2; CDR3nt: TGTGCCAGTAGTATTGGCATACTCTATGGCTACACCTTC; CDR3aa: CASSIGILYGYTF
d_gene: .; v_gene: TRBV20-1; abundance: .; j_gene: TRBJ2-3; CDR3nt: TGCAGTGCAAAAAGACCCCCGCTGGGCACAGATACGCAGTATTTT; CDR3aa: CSAKRPPLGTDTQYF
d_gene: TRBD1; v_gene: TRBV29-1; abundance: many; j_gene: TRBJ2-1; CDR3nt: TGCAGCGTTGCCGACACAGGGGGCAACGGTGAGCAGTTCTTC; CDR3aa: CSVADTGGNGEQFF
d_gene: .; v_gene: TRBV4-1; abundance: .; j_gene: TRBJ1-5; CDR3nt: TGCGCCAGCAGCCAAGAAGCCGGTCAGCCCCAGCATTTT; CDR3aa: CASSQEAGQPQHF
d_gene: .; v_gene: TRBV6-9; abundance: .; j_gene: TRBJ2-7; CDR3nt: TGTGCCAGCAGTTATGGGACTGGGTCCTACAAGCAGTACTTC; CDR3aa: CASSYGTGSYKQYF
d_gene: .; v_gene: TRBV9; abundance: .; j_gene: TRBJ2-4; CDR3nt: TGTGCCAGCAGCTCCCGACCGGGTCCCCCGGGGAACATTCAGTACTTC; CDR3aa: CASSSRPGPPGNIQYF
d_gene: .; v_gene: TRBV11-3; abundance: many; j_gene: TRBJ1-1; CDR3nt: TGTGCCAGCAGCTTAGTGTCAAGCACTGAAGCTTTCTTT; CDR3aa: CASSLVSSTEAFF
d_gene: TRBD2; v_gene: TRBV4-3; abundance: .; j_gene: TRBJ2-5; CDR3nt: TGCGCCAGCAGCCTCCGTAGCGGGAGGGCCCAAGAGACCCAGTACTTC; CDR3aa: CASSLRSGRAQETQYF
d_gene: .; v_gene: TRBV5-1; abundance: .; j_gene: TRBJ2-7; CDR3nt: TGCGCCAGCAGCCCAGGGACGGATTACTACGAGCAGTACTTC; CDR3aa: CASSPGTDYYEQYF
d_gene: TRBD1; v_gene: TRBV28; abundance: many; j_gene: TRBJ1-1; CDR3nt: TGTGCCAGCAGTTTGGGGACAGCCCTCCCAAACACTGAAGCTTTCTTT; CDR3aa: CASSLGTALPNTEAFF